This T cell receptor (beta chain) emerged from a study of blood T cells in healthy people across ages. For the second PCR, which ran for roughly 6 to 11 cycles, a sample-barcoded 5' primer and a J-beta primer mix were used. TCRdb re-called the 5' RACE reads through MiXCR, storing one row per CDR3 protein. In the table there are about 1.8 million distinct CDR3 sequences, around 50% of which are singletons. This CDR3 is 13 amino acids long. Germline loops: CDR1 LGHNA, CDR2 YSLEER. Study-level results: TCR beta diversity correlated strongly with naive T cell percentage. The donors' CMV status was not determined, possibly confounding changes in expanded clonotypes.

In the case of this clonotype: What it binds is unknown. A read error may produce the germline difference seen at one junction end.

The sequenced sample was blood. The chain employs TRBV4-3 and TRBJ1-6; D not resolved. This clonotype originated in a middle-aged woman in good health. The CDR3 DNA reads TGCGCCAGCAGCGCCGGACGGAATTCACCCCCCCACTTT. This translates into CASSAGRNSPPHF.